This T cell receptor (beta chain) was captured by sequencing in a study of OX40 agonist ivuxolimab in advanced cancers. Profiled with immunoSEQ multiplex PCR; TCRdb holds only in-frame clones, not every one. The sample records roughly 71,000 clones, about 85% being singletons. CDR3 length: 13 residues. Deletions cut 7 bases from V and 8 bases from J, with 16 bases between. Germline CDR1 and CDR2: SGHRS and YFSETQ. This clone was recorded once. This clonotype was obtained from an adult with an advanced solid tumor such as melanoma, head and neck, liver or kidney cancer. The V call is TRBV5-1, the J call TRBJ2-4; D might be TRBD1 or TRBD2, each matching 5 bases. Specimen: CD4+ or CD8+ T cells sorted from blood, collected in a trial of the OX40 agonist ivuxolimab. The CDR3 sequence: CASALSGLDIQYF. CDR3 sequence (DNA): TGCGCCAGCGCCCTCTCGGGGCTGGACATTCAGTACTTC.